Each of the 32 T cell receptor beta chains below was sequenced from the same sample in a study of CD8 T cells in ankylosing spondylitis. General study points: One TCR beta motif, made up of eight highly homologous variants, appeared characteristic of ankylosing spondylitis blood.

These receptors are not linked to any known antigen. TCRdb independently ran MiXCR on the 5' RACE reads; one entry per CDR3 protein. The data contain a few hundred thousand distinct CDR3 sequences, about 7.3% of them singletons. The sample comprised blood, either unsorted or a sorted T cell fraction (not recorded which). The receptor set was obtained from a male donor with ankylosing spondylitis.

This clonotype occurred many times. The genes are TRBV28 and TRBJ2-2, with no clear D. The CDR3 is 14 residues long. Germline V CDR1 and CDR2: MDHEN, SYDVKM. Trimming pared 2 bases from V and 4 bases from J, leaving 8 bases between. The CDR3 region is CASSLMARTGELFF. The CDR3 DNA follows: TGTGCCAGCAGTTTAATGGCTCGCACCGGGGAGCTGTTTTTT. Using reference TRBV28 and TRBJ2-2 for the parts outside the CDR3, the full variable domain is DVKVTQSSRYLVKRTGEKVFLECVQDMDHENMFWYRQDPGLGLRLIYFSYDVKMKEKGDIPEGYSVSREKKERFSLILESASTNQTSMYLCASSLMARTGELFFGEGSRLTVL.

The CDR3 reads CASSPRGDSYTGELFF. CDR3 bases: TGTGCCAGCAGCCCTCGAGGGGACTCTTACACCGGGGAGCTGTTTTTT. This chain joins TRBV3-1 and TRBJ2-2; possibly TRBD2 for D (6 bases). The V and J ends lost 4 bases and 3 bases respectively, with 15 bases between them. Germline V gene sequence: CDR1 LGHDT, CDR2 YNNKEL (reference sequence). This CDR3 contains 16 residues. Using reference TRBV3-1 and TRBJ2-2 for the parts outside the CDR3, the full variable domain is DTAVSQTPKYLVTQMGNDKSIKCEQNLGHDTMYWYKQDSKKFLKIMFSYNNKELIINETVPNRFSPKSPDKAHLNLHINSLELGDSAVYFCASSPRGDSYTGELFFGEGSRLTVL.

This clonotype was counted many times. This chain uses TRBV6-2 or TRBV6-3 with TRBJ1-5; D is possibly TRBD1 (5 bases). The length of the CDR3 is 14 residues. Germline V gene data show CDR1 as MNHEY and CDR2 as SVGEGT. Trimming left V 6 bases short and J 4 bases short, with 13 bases between. The chain's CDR3 is CASSPRRQNQPQHF. The CDR3 nucleotides are TGTGCCAGCAGCCCTCGTCGACAGAATCAGCCCCAGCATTTT.

This clonotype was recorded many times. CDR3 in amino acids: CASSAPGTPLYGYTF. In DNA form, the CDR3 reads TGTGCCAGCAGCGCGCCCGGGACACCGTTGTATGGCTACACCTTC. The rearrangement joins TRBV7-8 to TRBJ1-2, with a tentative D call TRBD1 (6 bases). Trimming left V 5 bases short and J 5 bases short, with 18 bases between. The CDR3 has 15 amino acids. Germline V gives CDR1 SGHVS, CDR2 FQNEAQ.

This clonotype was counted many times. The V and J genes are TRBV13 and TRBJ2-5, with 7 positions matching TRBD2. Germline CDR1 reads PRHDT; CDR2 reads FYEKMQ (reference sequence). V trimming: 2 bases; J trimming: 4 bases; junction bases outside the gene matches: 4. The CDR3 has 14 residues. The CDR3: CASSLSPSGETQYF. CDR3 coding DNA: TGTGCCAGCAGCTTAAGCCCTAGCGGAGAGACCCAGTACTTC.

The rearrangement uses TRBV3-1 and TRBJ2-7; D is perhaps TRBD1 (6 bases). The V gene's germline CDR1 is LGHDT and CDR2 YNNKEL (reference sequence). V lost 1 base and J lost 3, with 13 bases in between. CDR3 length equals 15 residues. CDR3 loop: CASSQGFGRGYEQYF. The CDR3, as DNA: TGTGCCAGCAGCCAAGGGTTCGGCAGGGGCTACGAGCAGTACTTC.

Ten or more counts support this clonotype. The rearrangement uses TRBV4-3 and TRBJ1-2, with D maybe TRBD1 (6 bases). Germline assignment: CDR1 LGHNA and CDR2 YSLEER. Trimming cost V 4 bases and J 1 base, with 16 bases left between them. This CDR3 contains 16 residues. CDR3 nucleotide sequence: TGCGCCAGCAGCCTTTGGACAGCTAAAGATAACTATGGCTACACCTTC. Its translation is CASSLWTAKDNYGYTF.

V and J are TRBV7-3 and TRBJ2-5; possibly TRBD2 for D (6 bases). CDR1 is SGHTA, CDR2 FQGTGA, per germline. Trimming pared 4 bases from V and 9 bases from J, leaving 15 bases between. CDR3 length: 13 amino acids. The DNA of the CDR3 is TGTGCCAGCAGCTCCGGACGCGGCGGGGCCCAGTACTTC. It codes for CASSSGRGGAQYF.

The chain has TRBV12-3 or TRBV12-4 and TRBJ2-7; a possible D gene is TRBD2 (5 bases). The CDR3 has 12 amino acids. The ends were cut back, 10 bases at V and 1 base at J, with 11 bases in the middle. CDR3: CAMPRRSYEQYF. CDR3 bases: TGTGCCATGCCGAGGAGGTCCTACGAGCAGTACTTC.

This clonotype appeared many times. CDR3 sequence reads: CASTGTGEKTQYF. The CDR3 DNA reads TGTGCCAGCACAGGGACAGGGGAAAAGACCCAGTACTTC. The chain combines TRBV12-3 or TRBV12-4 with TRBJ2-5; 10 positions agree with TRBD1. The CDR3 is made up of 13 amino acids. V lost 7 bases, J lost 6 bases, and 5 bases stayed unmatched.

This clonotype was picked up many times. The chain employs TRBV5-1 and TRBJ2-1, with 8 bases matching TRBD2. V trimming: 4 bases; J trimming: 4 bases; junction bases outside the gene matches: 13. Germline lookup yields CDR1 SGHRS and CDR2 YFSETQ. There are 17 residues in the CDR3. The CDR3 bases are TGCGCCAGCAGCCCGGCCCATGGCGGGAGGCGGTACAATGAGCAGTTCTTC. Amino acid sequence: CASSPAHGGRRYNEQFF.

The chain recombines TRBV14 with TRBJ1-4; no reliable D call. Trimming shortened V by 6 bases and J by 4 bases, and 12 bases separated the two germline ends. Germline V gene sequence: CDR1 SGHDN, CDR2 FVKESK. The CDR3 covers 14 residues. For the CDR3, the DNA is TGTGCCAGCAGACGGACGGCCGATAATGAAAAACTGTTTTTT. Its translation is CASRRTADNEKLFF.

This clonotype was seen at least ten times. The V call is TRBV7-9, the J call TRBJ1-1; a weak D match, TRBD1 (5 bases). The CDR3 spans 14 residues. V was shortened by 7 bases and J by 2 bases, with 14 bases between the two germline ends. The V gene's germline CDR1 is SEHNR and CDR2 FQNEAQ (reference sequence). The CDR3 spells CASNEGQSNTEAFF. DNA of the CDR3: TGTGCCAGCAACGAGGGGCAGAGTAACACTGAAGCTTTCTTT.

This clonotype was detected many times. The chain links TRBV28 to TRBJ2-7; 8 bases fit TRBD1. The junction had 14 bases not matched to a gene; V was cut back by 3 bases and J by 13 bases. The CDR3 is 14 amino acids. Germline loops: CDR1 MDHEN, CDR2 SYDVKM. The CDR3 here is CASSLTGQETRLYF. CDR3 DNA sequence: TGTGCCAGCAGTTTGACGGGACAGGAGACGAGGCTATACTTC.

The chain employs TRBV11-1 and TRBJ2-1; TRBD2 matches at 8 bases. The V and J ends lost 5 bases and 9 bases, in that order; junction bases with no gene match: 12. The CDR3 extends over 15 amino acids. The germline CDR1 and CDR2 sequences are SGHAT and FQDESV (reference sequence). The CDR3 DNA sequence: TGTGCCAGCAGCAATAGCGGGGCCCTTGAGGGTGAGCAGTTCTTC. Translated, it gives CASSNSGALEGEQFF. Based on the CDR3 plus reference TRBV11-1 and TRBJ2-1, the full variable domain is EAEVAQSPRYKITEKSQAVAFWCDPISGHATLYWYRQILGQGPELLVQFQDESVVDDSQLPKDRFSAERLKGVDSTLKIQPAELGDSAMYLCASSNSGALEGEQFFGPGTRLTVL.

V usage is TRBV7-2 and J usage is TRBJ1-3; D is perhaps TRBD1 (5 bases). CDR3 length: 16 residues. V lost 3 bases, J lost 2 bases, and 14 bases lay in between. Germline assignment: CDR1 SGHTA and CDR2 FQGNSA. The CDR3 nucleotides are TGTGCCAGCAGCTTTCTAGGCCGAGGGGCTGGAAACACCATATATTTT. It codes for CASSFLGRGAGNTIYF.

This clonotype was observed at least ten times. This chain joins TRBV29-1 and TRBJ1-1; the D gene is possibly TRBD1 (5 bases). Germline V CDR1 and CDR2: SQVTM, ANQGSEA. This CDR3 has 12 amino acids. The ends were cut back, 6 bases at V and 6 bases at J, with 14 bases in the middle. CDR3 protein: CSVGARDPEAFF. The CDR3 nucleotides are TGCAGCGTCGGAGCCCGGGACCCTGAAGCTTTCTTT.

This clonotype was seen at least ten times. V and J are TRBV7-9 and TRBJ1-2; TRBD1 matches 7 bases. The CDR3 extends over 15 amino acids. Germline trimming cut 3 bases from V and 1 base from J; bases unmatched to any gene: 5. Per germline, CDR1 SEHNR and CDR2 FQNEAQ (reference sequence). CDR3 region: CASSLDRIDNYGYTF. The CDR3 DNA follows: TGTGCCAGCAGCTTGGACAGGATAGATAACTATGGCTACACCTTC.

This clonotype was counted a few times. This chain links TRBV20-1 with TRBJ2-7; 9 nucleotides agree with TRBD2. Germline trimming cut 6 bases from V and 2 bases from J; bases unmatched to any gene: 8. The CDR3 contains 14 residues. Germline CDR1 and CDR2: DFQATT and SNEGSKA (reference sequence). This CDR3 is CSAKEREAAYEQYF. CDR3 bases: TGCAGTGCAAAGGAGCGGGAGGCAGCCTACGAGCAGTACTTC.

This clonotype was recorded a few times. CDR3 amino acids: CASSLRGDGKNIQYF. For the CDR3, the DNA is TGTGCCAGCTCACTCCGCGGGGACGGCAAAAACATTCAGTACTTC. V usage is TRBV18 and J usage is TRBJ2-4, with D possibly TRBD2 on 6 matching bases. The V gene lost 4 bases and the J gene lost 3 bases, with 13 bases spanning the gap. The CDR3 totals 15 residues. The V gene's germline CDR1 is KGHSH and CDR2 LQKENI.

As concerns this clonotype: A read error may account for a junction end that differs from germline. V and J are TRBV3-1 and TRBJ1-1; D possibly corresponds to TRBD1 (6 bases). The germline V gene encodes CDR1 LGHDT and CDR2 YNNKEL (reference sequence). The CDR3 length is 15 residues. The CDR3 DNA follows: TGTGCCAGCCGCCAGGGGCCCCAAGGGGACACTGAAGCTTTCTTT. Its translation: CASRQGPQGDTEAFF.

This clonotype was found many times. The J gene is TRBJ1-5, the V gene TRBV6-2 or TRBV6-3; tentatively, D is TRBD1 (6 bases). The CDR3 contains 14 residues. Germline assignment: CDR1 MNHEY and CDR2 SVGEGT. The V gene lost 6 bases and the J gene lost 6 bases, with 15 bases spanning the gap. The CDR3 loop is CASSLMQGSQPQHF. CDR3 nucleotides: TGTGCCAGCAGCCTAATGCAGGGGAGTCAGCCCCAGCATTTT.

This clonotype was counted ten times or more. The chain employs TRBV12-5 and TRBJ2-5, with 10 bases aligning to TRBD2. The CDR3 extends over 15 amino acids. Germline lookup yields CDR1 LGHNT and CDR2 FRNRAP. The ends lost 2 bases at V and 5 bases at J; junction bases unmatched: 5. CDR3: CASGLLAGVGETQYF. DNA for the CDR3: TGTGCTAGTGGTTTGCTAGCGGGAGTAGGCGAGACCCAGTACTTC.

This clonotype was seen at least ten times. CDR3 bases: TGTGCCAGCAGTTTCAATCTAGCGGAAGCCTATACCTACAATGAGCAGTTCTTC. Its translation is CASSFNLAEAYTYNEQFF. V gene TRBV6-2 or TRBV6-3 combines with J gene TRBJ2-1, with 7 bases matching TRBD2. The trim removed 4 bases at V and 2 bases at J, leaving 14 bases unmatched. The CDR3 length is 18 residues. Germline CDR1 MNHEY, CDR2 SVGEGT.

The sample holds a few counts of this clonotype. This rearrangement joins TRBV9 to TRBJ1-6; D remains ambiguous. This CDR3 region has 12 residues. The V and J ends lost 0 bases and 10 bases respectively, with 5 bases between them. From germline, CDR1 is SGDLS and CDR2 YYNGEE. This CDR3 is CASSVGISPLHF. The CDR3 nucleotides read TGTGCCAGCAGCGTAGGGATCTCACCCCTCCACTTT. The full variable domain, rest sourced from reference TRBV9 and TRBJ1-6, is DSGVTQTPKHLITATGQRVTLRCSPRSGDLSVYWYQQSLDQGLQFLIQYYNGEERAKGNILERFSAQQFPDLHSELNLSSLELGDSALYFCASSVGISPLHFGNGTRLTVT.

This clonotype was detected many times. The CDR3 nucleotides are TGTGCCAGCAGTTACGATATAGCGCGACACAATGAGCAGTTCTTC. It is translated as CASSYDIARHNEQFF. This chain links TRBV6-2 or TRBV6-3 with TRBJ2-1, with D possibly matching TRBD2 (5 bases). The CDR3 has 15 residues. Between the trimmed V and J ends, which lost 2 bases and 5 bases, there was a span of 13 bases. Germline-derived CDR1 and CDR2 are MNHEY and SVGEGT.

Ten or more counts support this clonotype. The rearrangement joins TRBV5-6 to TRBJ1-1, with 8 bases matching TRBD1. After removal of 5 bases from V and 4 bases from J, the junction contained 7 bases not matched to a gene. The CDR3 length is 14 residues. Germline V CDR1 and CDR2: SGHDT, YYEEEE. In DNA, the CDR3 is TGTGCCAGCAGTTTCGGACAGGGCAGCACTGAAGCTTTCTTT. It codes for CASSFGQGSTEAFF.

This clonotype was detected ten times or more. The rearrangement links TRBV6-5 to TRBJ2-1, with 10 bases identical to TRBD2. This CDR3 region has 16 residues. With V trimmed by 0 bases and J by 9 bases, 8 bases remained unmatched. Germline assignment: CDR1 MNHEY and CDR2 SVGAGI. DNA of the CDR3: TGTGCCAGCAGTTACTCGAGGGTAGCGGGGGGCCGTGAGCAGTTCTTC. Its protein product is CASSYSRVAGGREQFF.

This clonotype has at least ten counts. The chain is built from TRBV27 and TRBJ1-5; D is possibly TRBD1 (5 bases). CDR3 size: 14 residues. Trimming took 5 bases from V and 5 from J, leaving 13 bases between them. Germline V CDR1 and CDR2: MNHEY, SMNVEV (reference sequence). CDR3 residues: CASSPDSTHQPQHF. The DNA of the CDR3 is TGTGCCAGCAGTCCCGACAGCACCCATCAGCCCCAGCATTTT.

The table lists this clonotype with many counts. The chain is built from TRBV7-8 and TRBJ2-3; a possible D gene is TRBD1 (6 bases). Germline CDR1 and CDR2: SGHVS and FQNEAQ. The CDR3 totals 16 residues. Trimming shortened V by 2 bases and J by 7 bases, and 19 bases separated the two germline ends. The chain's CDR3 is CASSLIIGWDTHTQYF. The CDR3 DNA is TGTGCCAGCAGCTTAATTATAGGATGGGACACCCATACGCAGTATTTT.

The chain couples TRBV20-1 to TRBJ1-3; 9 bases match TRBD1. Germline lookup yields CDR1 DFQATT and CDR2 SNEGSKA (reference sequence). V gave up 3 bases and J gave up 4 bases; unmatched junction bases: 7. The CDR3 contains 15 residues. The CDR3 DNA reads TGCAGTGCTAGGGCCGGGACAGGGATAGGAAACACCATATATTTT. Translating it yields CSARAGTGIGNTIYF.

Ten or more counts support this clonotype. The rearrangement links TRBV9 to TRBJ2-7, with TRBD1 as a possible D gene (5 bases). The germline V gene encodes CDR1 SGDLS and CDR2 YYNGEE. V was shortened by 4 bases and J by 2 bases, with 19 bases between the two germline ends. CDR3 length: 16 residues. Here the CDR3 DNA reads TGTGCCAGCAGCCCCCGAGTTACAGGTTTACCCTACGAGCAGTACTTC. Protein product: CASSPRVTGLPYEQYF.